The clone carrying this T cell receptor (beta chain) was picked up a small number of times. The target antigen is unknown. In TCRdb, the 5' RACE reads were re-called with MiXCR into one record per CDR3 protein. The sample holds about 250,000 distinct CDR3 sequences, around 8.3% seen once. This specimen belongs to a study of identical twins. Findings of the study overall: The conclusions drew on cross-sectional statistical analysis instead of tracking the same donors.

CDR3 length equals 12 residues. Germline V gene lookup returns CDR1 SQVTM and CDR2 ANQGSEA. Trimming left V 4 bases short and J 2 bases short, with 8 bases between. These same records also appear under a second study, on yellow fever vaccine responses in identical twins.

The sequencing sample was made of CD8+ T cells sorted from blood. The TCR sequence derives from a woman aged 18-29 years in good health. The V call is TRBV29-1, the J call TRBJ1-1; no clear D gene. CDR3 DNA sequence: TGCAGCGTTGTGAGTTATAACACTGAAGCTTTCTTT. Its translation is CSVVSYNTEAFF.